A single sample is the source of the 21 T cell receptor beta chains below, sequenced in a study of blood T cell repertoires in COVID-19. Method: immunoSEQ multiplex PCR; TCRdb's copy keeps in-frame clones and lacks some. The sample shows about 300,000 clones, approximately 90% of them seen only once. Sequencing used PBMCs or T cells enriched from blood (not recorded which). The receptors stem from a woman aged 25 to 45 who had recovered from COVID-19.

The chain recombines TRBV3-1 (or the pseudogene TRBV3-2) with TRBJ1-1; 7 bases line up with TRBD1. CDR1 and CDR2 from the germline V gene are LGHDT and YNNKEL (reference sequence). Trimming cost V 4 bases and J 1 base; bases outside gene matches: 3. CDR3 length equals 14 residues. The CDR3 loop reads CASSRRQGNTEAFF. The CDR3 nucleotides read TGTGCCAGCAGCCGCCGACAGGGGAACACTGAAGCTTTCTTT.

This chain uses TRBV19 with TRBJ1-1; 9 bases match TRBD1. The J segment lost 4 bases and the V segment lost 6 bases, leaving 15 bases of the junction unmatched. CDR1 and CDR2 (germline): LNHDA, SQIVND (reference sequence). The CDR3 consists of 17 residues. The CDR3 loop is CASSQGRDRVIGTEAFF. The CDR3 DNA reads as TGTGCCAGTAGCCAAGGCAGGGACAGGGTGATCGGCACTGAAGCTTTCTTT.

The CDR3 DNA reads TGTGCCAGCAGTCCGAACGGCCTGGACAGGGGGTTTGGCACTGAAGCTTTCTTT. This sequence encodes CASSPNGLDRGFGTEAFF. The chain joins TRBV7-3 to TRBJ1-1; 10 bases map to TRBD1. Unmatched junction bases numbered 17, after V lost 6 bases and J lost 4 bases. The CDR3 contains 18 residues. Germline V lookup: CDR1 SGHTA, CDR2 FQGTGA.

This clone has only a few counts. This chain uses TRBV4-3 with TRBJ1-1; D ambiguous. Germline V CDR1 and CDR2: LGHNA, YSLEER. The V and J ends lost 2 bases and 1 base respectively, with 5 bases between them. The CDR3 is made up of 13 amino acids. The CDR3, as DNA: TGCGCCAGCAGCCAAACACCGAACACTGAAGCTTTCTTT. It specifies CASSQTPNTEAFF.

This clone was seen only once. The chain joins TRBV4-1 to TRBJ1-2; D possibly corresponds to TRBD1 (6 bases). The germline gives CDR1 MGHRA, CDR2 YSYEKL. Trimming left V 3 bases short and J 6 bases short, with 23 bases between. The CDR3 spans 17 residues. The CDR3, as DNA: TGCGCCAGCAGCCAGGGGGCCGGCTCTGAGGACGGACATGGCTACACCTTC. Translating gives CASSQGAGSEDGHGYTF.

The chain joins TRBV7-9 to TRBJ2-7, with 7 bases aligning to TRBD1. V was pared by 7 bases and J by 2 bases, with 5 bases of the junction left unmatched. Per germline, CDR1 SEHNR and CDR2 FQNEAQ (reference sequence). The CDR3 is 13 amino acids. CDR3 in amino acids: CASNKGTAYEQYF. Here the CDR3 DNA reads TGTGCCAGCAACAAAGGGACAGCCTACGAGCAGTACTTC.

V usage is TRBV19 and J usage is TRBJ1-2; 8 nucleotides align to TRBD1. V dropped 3 bases and J dropped 4; count of bases not matched to a gene: 4. CDR3 length: 14 amino acids. The germline V gene has CDR1 LNHDA and CDR2 SQIVND (reference sequence). The CDR3 loop is CASSIDRGIYGYTF. In nucleotides, the CDR3 is TGTGCCAGTAGTATCGACAGGGGTATCTATGGCTACACCTTC.

The chain uses TRBV30 and TRBJ1-1; D not certain. V lost 1 base and J 8 bases, leaving 8 bases between the germline ends. Per the germline V gene, CDR1 is GTSNPN and CDR2 is SVGIG (reference sequence). The CDR3 is 11 residues long. DNA of the CDR3: TGTGCCTGGAGTGCGGGTTACGAAGCTTTCTTT. Protein product: CAWSAGYEAFF.

V is TRBV5-5 and J is TRBJ2-1; D is perhaps TRBD2 (5 bases). The length of the CDR3 is 12 residues. Trimming left V 2 bases short and J 7 bases short, with 7 bases between. CDR1 and CDR2 from the germline V gene are SGHKS and YYEKEE (reference sequence). CDR3 protein: CASSLWENEQFF. CDR3 nucleotide sequence: TGTGCCAGCAGCTTATGGGAGAATGAGCAGTTCTTC.

The genes are TRBV29-1 and TRBJ1-1, with a tentative D call TRBD1 (6 bases). From germline, CDR1 is SQVTM and CDR2 ANQGSEA. V lost 2 bases and J lost 6, with 10 bases in between. The CDR3 contains 12 residues. In nucleotides, the CDR3 is TGCAGCGTTGAAAGGACAGCCTCTGAAGCTTTCTTT. Translation: CSVERTASEAFF.

This clone was counted a single time. The V call is TRBV30, the J call TRBJ1-2; 9 nucleotides align to TRBD1. V dropped 5 bases and J dropped 5; count of bases not matched to a gene: 3. This CDR3 comprises 12 residues. In germline, CDR1 is GTSNPN, CDR2 SVGIG (reference sequence). The CDR3 DNA sequence: TGTGCCTGGGTGGGGACAGGGTATGGCTACACCTTC. Translated: CAWVGTGYGYTF.

The chain links TRBV5-6 to TRBJ2-4; TRBD1 matches 8 bases. Trimming at V came to 3 bases and at J to 6 bases, leaving 5 bases not matched to a gene. In germline, CDR1 is SGHDT, CDR2 YYEEEE. The CDR3 spans 14 residues. CDR3 DNA sequence: TGTGCCAGCAGCTCACGGACAGGGTCAAACATTCAGTACTTC. The encoded protein is CASSSRTGSNIQYF.

This clone is a singleton in its sample. This rearrangement joins TRBV3-1 (or the pseudogene TRBV3-2) to TRBJ1-5, with a tentative D call TRBD1 (6 bases). The CDR3 spans 13 residues. The V and J ends lost 4 bases and 4 bases respectively, with 8 bases between them. Germline V gene lookup returns CDR1 LGHDT and CDR2 YNNKEL (reference sequence). CDR3 DNA: TGTGCCAGCAGCCTACAGGGAAATCAGCCCCAGCATTTT. Protein sequence: CASSLQGNQPQHF.

The chain couples TRBV6-1 to TRBJ2-7; perhaps TRBD2 as D (5 bases). The V end was cut by 0 bases, the J end by 0 bases, with 12 bases between. The V gene's germline CDR1 is MNHNS and CDR2 SASEGT. This CDR3 is 16 amino acids long. The CDR3 DNA reads TGTGCCAGCAGTGAAGCGCCACGAGGGAGCTCCTACGAGCAGTACTTC. It encodes CASSEAPRGSSYEQYF.

CDR3 sequence: CRADRQYGDYTF. DNA of the CDR3: TGCAGAGCTGACAGACAATATGGTGACTACACCTTC. The chain links TRBV29-1 to TRBJ1-2; a possible D gene is TRBD1 (5 bases). CDR3 length: 12 residues. The germline gives CDR1 SQVTM, CDR2 ANQGSEA.

The chain combines TRBV5-1 with TRBJ1-5, with D possibly TRBD1 on 6 matching bases. Germline-derived CDR1 and CDR2 are SGHRS and YFSETQ. The CDR3 has 15 amino acids. The germline V and J ends were trimmed by 4 bases and 2 bases, with 13 bases remaining between them. CDR3 sequence (DNA): TGCGCCAGCAGCGCCGCAGGGGTTGGCAATCAGCCCCAGCATTTT. This encodes CASSAAGVGNQPQHF.

The rearrangement uses TRBV5-4 and TRBJ1-1; D uncertain. Trimming pared 3 bases from V and 9 bases from J, leaving 9 bases between. CDR3 length: 11 residues. Looked up from germline, CDR1 is SGHNT and CDR2 is YYREEE (reference sequence). The CDR3 spells CASSSTGKAFF. Here the CDR3 DNA reads TGTGCCAGCAGCTCGACGGGGAAAGCTTTCTTT. Full variable domain (outside the CDR3, taken from reference TRBV5-4 and TRBJ1-1): ETGVTQSPTHLIKTRGQQVTLRCSSQSGHNTVSWYQQALGQGPQFIFQYYREEENGRGNFPPRFSGLQFPNYSSELNVNALELDDSALYLCASSSTGKAFFGQGTRLTVV.

This clone appeared a few times. The chain is built from TRBV27 and TRBJ1-6; TRBD1 aligns across 9 bases. V was clipped by 4 bases and J by 4 bases; unmatched bases: 2. This CDR3 comprises 15 residues. Germline CDR1 MNHEY, CDR2 SMNVEV (reference sequence). The CDR3 sequence is CASSSGTGYNSPLHF. CDR3 bases: TGTGCCAGCAGTTCCGGGACAGGGTATAATTCACCCCTCCACTTT.

The CDR3 sequence is CASSRWTANTEAFF. As DNA, the CDR3 is TGTGCCAGTAGTAGGTGGACAGCGAACACTGAAGCTTTCTTT. The chain recombines TRBV19 with TRBJ1-1, with D maybe TRBD1 (6 bases). This CDR3 has 14 residues. Between the trimmed V and J ends, which lost 4 bases and 1 base, there was a span of 10 bases. The germline gives CDR1 LNHDA, CDR2 SQIVND (reference sequence).

The chain joins TRBV28 to TRBJ2-3; D perhaps matches TRBD2 (6 bases). With 3 bases removed from V and 1 base from J, the gap between germline ends came to 11 bases. The CDR3 extends over 15 amino acids. The germline V gene encodes CDR1 MDHEN and CDR2 SYDVKM. The CDR3 spells CASSFRGLGTDTQYF. CDR3 DNA sequence: TGTGCCAGCAGTTTTCGGGGACTTGGCACAGATACGCAGTATTTT.

The CDR3 DNA reads TGTGCCAGTAGTATAGGGGCAGGCTCCTACGAGCAGTACTTC. Encoded protein: CASSIGAGSYEQYF. V is TRBV19 and J is TRBJ2-7, with D unclear. The V end lost 1 base, the J end lost 0 bases, and 7 bases lay between the germline ends. From germline, CDR1 is LNHDA and CDR2 SQIVND (reference sequence). This CDR3 is 14 amino acids long. Combining the CDR3 with reference TRBV19 and TRBJ2-7 gives the whole variable domain DGGITQSPKYLFRKEGQNVTLSCEQNLNHDAMYWYRQDPGQGLRLIYYSQIVNDFQKGDIAEGYSVSREKKESFPLTVTSAQKNPTAFYLCASSIGAGSYEQYFGPGTRLTVT.